This T cell receptor (beta chain) came from a study of STAT3 mutations in large granular lymphocyte leukemia. Sequenced by immunoSEQ multiplex PCR; TCRdb stores in-frame clones only, minus some. The sample has over 30,000 clones, more than 70% seen once. This clone has a single count. Antigen specificity is unknown. Germline V lookup: CDR1 SGHDN, CDR2 FVKESK. Trimming took 3 bases from V and 2 from J, leaving 7 bases between them. The CDR3 has 13 residues. Study-wide results and caveats: Variable sampling intervals and differing treatment regimens complicated linking therapy response to TCR clonal burden changes. After therapy, about 35% of the 18 patients switched clonotypes, all new clones STAT3 wild type. At least one immunodominant TCR beta clonotype appeared in every T-cell large granular lymphocyte leukemia patient.

This clonotype originated in a human donor with T large granular lymphocyte leukemia. Some clones in this sample may be carry-over from other donors' samples. The sample taken for sequencing was PBMCs. V and J are TRBV14 and TRBJ1-2; no reliable D call. The CDR3, as DNA: TGTGCCAGCAGCCATCACGTCAACTATGGCTACACCTTC. This encodes CASSHHVNYGYTF.